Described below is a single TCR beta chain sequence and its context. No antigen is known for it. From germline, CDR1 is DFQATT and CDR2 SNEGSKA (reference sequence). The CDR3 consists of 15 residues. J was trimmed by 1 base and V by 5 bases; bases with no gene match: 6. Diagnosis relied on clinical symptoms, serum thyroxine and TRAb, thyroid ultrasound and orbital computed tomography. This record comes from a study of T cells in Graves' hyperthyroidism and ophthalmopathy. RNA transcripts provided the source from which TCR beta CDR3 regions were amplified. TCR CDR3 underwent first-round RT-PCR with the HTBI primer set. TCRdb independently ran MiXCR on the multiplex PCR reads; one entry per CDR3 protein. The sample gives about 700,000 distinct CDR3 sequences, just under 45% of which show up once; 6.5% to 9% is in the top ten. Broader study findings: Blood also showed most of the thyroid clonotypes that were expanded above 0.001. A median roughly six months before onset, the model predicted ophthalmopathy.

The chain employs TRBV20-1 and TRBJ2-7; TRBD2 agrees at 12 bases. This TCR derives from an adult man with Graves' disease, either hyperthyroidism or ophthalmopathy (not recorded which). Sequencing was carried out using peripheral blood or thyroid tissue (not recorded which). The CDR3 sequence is CSAPATSGGSYEQYF. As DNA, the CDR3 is TGCAGTGCTCCTGCGACTAGCGGGGGATCCTACGAGCAGTACTTC.